Detailed here is one T cell receptor (beta chain). Its antigen has not been determined. One base away there is no much larger clone; base qualities are not given. The sample comes from a study of cytomegalovirus exposure and HLA in healthy donors (dated by TCRdb to about 2017). For the wider study: According to an earlier analysis of 550 to 700 of the donors, some 180 million T cells yielded 90 million to 130 million unique TCR beta sequences and around 300 Gb of sequence data. Rather than using new phenotypic data, the later analysis identified candidate immune exposures from TCR beta sequences and from how often those sequences occurred across donors. On average, over 200,000 unique TCR beta nucleotide sequences were sequenced per donor among 300 to 500 genotyped donors of the cohort, with 15% to 20% of those sequences being non-productive. Of the 350 to 450 genotyped donors, 70% to 90% were placed in the genetic ancestry cluster associated with self-reported Caucasian donors. A later genetic analysis used genome-wide SNP genotypes for about 65% of the roughly 670 donors, treating that subset as a discovery cohort. The study was designed to test whether signatures of past pathogen exposure could be identified by cataloging public T cell receptors. In an earlier analysis of 587 of the donors, high-throughput TCR beta sequencing was used to judge whether each TCR beta V gene segment behaved as functional or pseudogenic. Along with the approximately 600-subject first cohort, a separate validation cohort of over a hundred different subjects was used. All discovery cohort repertoires had been generated using a single sequencing platform. Both class I and class II loci were covered by HLA typing, at four-digit resolution. The number of typed donors differed by locus: about 629-630 for A, B, C, DRB1 and DQB1; 500 to 550 for DQA1; fewer than 610 for DPA1; and roughly 470 for DPB1. Donor age, sex, ethnicity and CMV serostatus were compiled alongside the repertoire data. Roughly five DR-DQ haplotypes were treated as single units for association and clustering because of strong linkage in the cohort. In a later analysis, previously published TCR beta repertoires from hundreds of donors were re-analyzed and high-resolution HLA genotyping was added so that TCR occurrence patterns could be studied. To predict cytomegalovirus infection status, the study combined high-throughput TCR immunosequencing, statistical association of individual TCRs with disease status, and machine learning. The T cell repertoires of 700 or so subjects were profiled by immunosequencing and related to cytomegalovirus serostatus. About 320 gigabases of sequencing data and approximately 85 million unique TCR sequences were included in an early release covering over 600 HLA-typed donors. Results and caveats for the whole study, not just this receptor: In a later analysis, about 16,000 TCR beta sequences were associated with specific HLA alleles at a false discovery rate of 0.05. In a later genetic analysis, fewer N-insertions in productive TCRs were reported among donors in an Asian-associated ancestry cluster than the roughly 700-donor mean. A few of the identified cytomegalovirus-associated TCR beta chains were confirmed in vitro to be specific for cytomegalovirus antigens. A later analysis found that TCR association rates varied across HLA loci, with DRB1 alleles showing the most associated TCRs and HLA-C alleles the fewest. A later analysis found that HLA-associated TCR beta chains were more clonally expanded and had lower generation probabilities than equally common non-associated chains. The presence/absence analyses assumed that sequencing depth was roughly uniform across donors, and that assumption may not be true. Because HLA typing was missing for some donors at each locus, association tests included only the typed subset. A later analysis found that most CMV-associated TCR beta chains appeared HLA-restricted, with HLA associations seemingly driven largely by CMV exposure. The study gave a list of about 170 TCR beta chains associated with cytomegalovirus. The authors suggested that the approach could potentially be generalized to other disease states and immunological phenotypes. A further reported finding was that TCR beta sequences accurately predicted the HLA-A and HLA-B alleles for most subjects in the first cohort. The only immune exposure information available for the cohort was CMV serostatus. Several of the top co-occurrence clusters appeared to be linked to parvovirus B19, influenza, CMV and Epstein-Barr virus, according to a later analysis. This cohort had only TCR beta chains sequenced, and the lack of alpha or paired-chain data limited which features could be detected. Correlated functional status among segregating V segments might be attributable to linkage disequilibrium, but an unknown experimental factor could not be ruled out. Broadly in line with IMGT annotations, most TCR beta V segments showed up in productive rearrangements about 87% or about 30% of the time in an earlier analysis of around 550 of the donors. Because counts were too low, some 16 rarely observed V segments, including chromosome 9 orphons, were excluded from the earlier analysis of around 590 of the donors. In both the original and validation cohorts, the classifier was reported to diagnose cytomegalovirus status with high specificity and sensitivity. Strong co-occurrence of HLA alleles, especially DR and DQ, made assigning TCR associations to individual alleles difficult. While some public TCRs were present in many individuals, most TCR sequences turned up only very rarely across donors. A group of highly shared sequence variants was considered likely to be a technical artifact of the sequencing pipeline. V-gene and J-gene trimming of TCR beta chains was associated with a missense DCLRE1C variant in a later genetic analysis, and the association was replicated in an independent cohort.

The library was generated by the immunoSEQ multiplex PCR assay. For the multiplex PCR, a mixture combining 60 forward primers for TCR Vbeta segments and 13 reverse primers for TCR Jbeta segments was used. The CDR3 region of rearranged TCR beta genes was amplified from genomic DNA with a multiplex PCR assay. The Illumina HiSeq System was used to sequence the amplified TCR beta libraries as 87-base-pair reads. Regarding the original processing steps: A later analysis counted approximately 76 million unique TCR beta chains across the 690 or so repertoires, and some 11 million of these chains were shared by at least two donors. To remove PCR and sequencing errors, raw reads were error-corrected and collapsed into unique sequences using a nearest-neighbor algorithm that merged closely related sequences. To assign V, D and J gene segments, CDR3 sequences were aligned to IMGT reference sequences. For a sequence to be retained, a match of at least six nucleotides to both a V gene segment and a J gene segment was required. A rearrangement counted as productive if the CDR3 had no stop codons and remained in frame with V and J, and every other rearrangement counted as non-productive. Following IMGT convention, CDR3 was defined as the stretch from the second conserved V-encoded cysteine up to the conserved J-encoded phenylalanine. The earlier analysis of approximately 500 of the donors excluded sequences that lacked an unambiguous match to a single V gene segment. In an earlier analysis of several hundred of the donors, V segments were called functional above 56.7% productive rearrangements and were called segregating when the between-donor standard deviation exceeded 5%. A statistical classification framework was built for diagnosing cytomegalovirus status from the catalog of TCR beta chain sequences. In a later analysis, V and J genes were assigned by comparing TCR nucleotide sequences against IMGT/GENE-DB human TR gene sequences. In a later analysis, CDR3 sequences and most-parsimonious VDJ recombination scenarios were assigned using the TCRdist pipeline. In a later analysis, each TCR beta chain was defined by its CDR3 amino acid sequence together with its V-gene family, and reads lacking a unique V-gene family were excluded. In a later analysis, some 600 highly shared, low-generation-probability nucleotide sequences were removed to address suspected cross-contamination and a sequencing artifact. A later analysis calculated a clonal expansion index for each public chain from normalized within-repertoire ranks of inferred template counts. A later analysis computed generation probabilities with a VDJ recombination model fitted to out-of-frame rearrangements, and checked the results against IGoR. A later analysis scored TCR-TCR, TCR-HLA and TCR-CMV co-occurrence with hypergeometric tests, applying a repertoire-size bias correction to TCR pairs. False discovery rates were estimated in a later analysis by permuting HLA or CMV assignments 20 times. A later analysis grouped co-occurring TCRs with DBSCAN, adding TCRdist sequence similarity when clustering within HLA-allele-positive subsets. Repertoires with fewer than 30,000 or more than 120,000 public chains, plus five repertoires with anomalous nucleotide sharing, were excluded from co-occurrence clustering. TCRdb stores this immuneACCESS table with in-frame sequences only. Part of the clones is absent; in the studies checked, under half of the shortfall reflects unresolved V genes, and no reason is known for the rest. V and J calls and clone size are those listed in that table; D and trimming were worked out from the DNA. For this sample there are approximately 150,000 clones; around 82% appear just once. In total, the top ten clones hold about 10% of the sample.

The cohort consisted of 650 to 700 healthy bone marrow donors. Cohort members were all nominally healthy when sampled, although unrecorded immune exposures were likely present. The donor was CMV seropositive and belonged to the group of about 290 seropositive cohort members. A peripheral blood sample was provided by each donor, and peripheral blood mononuclear cells were used for TCR beta sequencing. Genomic DNA was extracted from the blood cell samples with the Qiagen DNeasy Blood Extraction Kit. What was sequenced was PBMCs. This clonotype was obtained from a middle-aged man in good health and CMV-seropositive.

The CDR3 amino acid sequence is: CASSRDSSMNTEAFF. The DNA sequence is as follows: TGCGCCAGCAGCCGAGACAGTTCTATGAACACTGAAGCTTTCTTT. The chain joins TRBV5-1 to TRBJ1-1; the D gene is possibly TRBD1, with 5 bases matching. In the germline V gene, CDR1 corresponds to SGHRS and CDR2 to YFSETQ. Trimming at the junction amounts to 4 bases on V and 0 bases on J, and the germline ends lie 13 bases apart. CDR3 length: 15 amino acids, cysteine to phenylalanine. Only CDR3 DNA remains: 45 bases, in frame from the first base.